The clone carrying this T cell receptor beta chain was observed a few times. What it binds is not known. Germline lookup yields CDR1 SEHNR and CDR2 FQNEAQ (reference sequence). V was pared by 5 bases and J by 9 bases, with 11 bases between. The CDR3 runs 12 residues. Healthy Caucasians alone served as donors. Template switching created a universal primer site, and the cDNA included unique molecular identifiers. TCRdb reprocessed the 5' RACE reads via MiXCR and lists one record per CDR3 protein. The table records 750,000 to 950,000 distinct CDR3 sequences, roughly an eighth of them present only once. The data were obtained in a study of identical twins. Study results and caveats: Fewer insertions marked abundant cord blood beta clonotypes; young adult naive trended weakly, memory not at all.

The data were also submitted as part of a second study, on yellow fever vaccine responses in identical twins.

The V gene is TRBV7-9, the J gene TRBJ2-1; unclear D gene. The sequence was collected from a woman between 18 and 30 years old in good health. The sample was PBMCs. The CDR3 DNA sequence: TGTGCCAGCAGCAAATCGTATCGTGAGCAGTTCTTC. This encodes CASSKSYREQFF.